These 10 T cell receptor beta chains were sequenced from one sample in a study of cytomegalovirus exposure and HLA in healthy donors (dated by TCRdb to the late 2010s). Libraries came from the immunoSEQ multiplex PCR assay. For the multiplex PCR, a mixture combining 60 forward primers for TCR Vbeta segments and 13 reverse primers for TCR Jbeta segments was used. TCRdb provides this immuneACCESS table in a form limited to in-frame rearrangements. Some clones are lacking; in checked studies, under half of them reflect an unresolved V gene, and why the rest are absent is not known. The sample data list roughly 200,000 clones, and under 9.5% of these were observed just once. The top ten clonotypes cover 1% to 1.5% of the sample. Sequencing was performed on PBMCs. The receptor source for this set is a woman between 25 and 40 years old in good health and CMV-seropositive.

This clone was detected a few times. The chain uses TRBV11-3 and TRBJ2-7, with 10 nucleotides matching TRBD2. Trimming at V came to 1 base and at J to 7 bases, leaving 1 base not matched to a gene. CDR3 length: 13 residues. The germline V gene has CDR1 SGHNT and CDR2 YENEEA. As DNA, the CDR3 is TGTGCCAGCAGCTTAGGGGGACTAGCGGAGCAGTACTTC. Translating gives CASSLGGLAEQYF.

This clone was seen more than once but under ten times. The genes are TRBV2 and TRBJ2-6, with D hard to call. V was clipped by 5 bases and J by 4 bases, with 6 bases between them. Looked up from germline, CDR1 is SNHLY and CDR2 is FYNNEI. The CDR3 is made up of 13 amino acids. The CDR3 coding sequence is TGTGCCAGCAGTTTGACAGGGGCCAACGTCCTGACTTTC. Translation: CASSLTGANVLTF.

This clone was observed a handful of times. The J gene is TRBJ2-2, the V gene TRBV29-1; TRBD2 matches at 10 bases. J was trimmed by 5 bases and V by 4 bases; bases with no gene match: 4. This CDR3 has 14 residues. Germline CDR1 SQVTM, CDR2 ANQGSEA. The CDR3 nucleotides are TGCAGCGTTGGGACTAGCGGTATGACCGGGGAGCTGTTTTTT. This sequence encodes CSVGTSGMTGELFF.

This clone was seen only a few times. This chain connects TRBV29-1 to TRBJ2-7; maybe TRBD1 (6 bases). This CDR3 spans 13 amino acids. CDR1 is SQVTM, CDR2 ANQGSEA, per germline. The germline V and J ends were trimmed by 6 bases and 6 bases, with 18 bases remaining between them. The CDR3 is CSVLEQLGGEQYF. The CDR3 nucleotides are TGCAGCGTCTTGGAGCAGCTAGGGGGCGAGCAGTACTTC.

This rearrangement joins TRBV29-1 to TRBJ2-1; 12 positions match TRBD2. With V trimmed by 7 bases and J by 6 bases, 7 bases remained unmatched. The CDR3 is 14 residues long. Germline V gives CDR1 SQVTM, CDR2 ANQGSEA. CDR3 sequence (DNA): TGCAGCGCGCGACTAGCGGGAGAGATCAATGAGCAGTTCTTC. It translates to CSARLAGEINEQFF.

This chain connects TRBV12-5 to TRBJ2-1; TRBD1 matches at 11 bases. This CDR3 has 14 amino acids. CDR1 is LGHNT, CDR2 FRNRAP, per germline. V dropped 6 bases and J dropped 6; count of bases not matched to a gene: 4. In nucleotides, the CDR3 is TGTGCTAGTGGCGAGGGACAGGGGGGCAATGAGCAGTTCTTC. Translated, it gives CASGEGQGGNEQFF.

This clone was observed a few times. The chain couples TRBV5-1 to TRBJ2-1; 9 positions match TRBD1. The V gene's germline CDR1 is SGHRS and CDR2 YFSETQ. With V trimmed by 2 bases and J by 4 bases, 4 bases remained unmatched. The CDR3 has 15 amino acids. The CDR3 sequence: CASSLQGAVYNEQFF. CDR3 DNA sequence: TGCGCCAGCAGCTTACAGGGGGCGGTTTACAATGAGCAGTTCTTC.

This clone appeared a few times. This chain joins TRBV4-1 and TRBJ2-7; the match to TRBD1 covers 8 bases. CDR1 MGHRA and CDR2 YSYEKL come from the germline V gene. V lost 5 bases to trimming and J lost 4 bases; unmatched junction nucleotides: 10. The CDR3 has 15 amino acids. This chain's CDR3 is CASSAEQTGAYEQYF. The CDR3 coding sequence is TGCGCCAGCAGCGCAGAGCAGACAGGGGCTTACGAGCAGTACTTC.

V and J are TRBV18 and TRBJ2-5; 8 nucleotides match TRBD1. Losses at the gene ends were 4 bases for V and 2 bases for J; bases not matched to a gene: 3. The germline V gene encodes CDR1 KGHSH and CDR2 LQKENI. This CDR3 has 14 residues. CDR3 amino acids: CASSRGQGQETQYF. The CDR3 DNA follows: TGTGCCAGCTCACGCGGACAGGGACAAGAGACCCAGTACTTC.

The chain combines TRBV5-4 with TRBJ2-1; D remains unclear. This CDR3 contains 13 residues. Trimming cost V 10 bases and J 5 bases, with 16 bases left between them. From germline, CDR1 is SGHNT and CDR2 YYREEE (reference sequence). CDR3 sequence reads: CASTGPDDNEQFF. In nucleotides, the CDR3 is TGTGCCTCTACTGGGCCCGACGACAATGAGCAGTTCTTC.